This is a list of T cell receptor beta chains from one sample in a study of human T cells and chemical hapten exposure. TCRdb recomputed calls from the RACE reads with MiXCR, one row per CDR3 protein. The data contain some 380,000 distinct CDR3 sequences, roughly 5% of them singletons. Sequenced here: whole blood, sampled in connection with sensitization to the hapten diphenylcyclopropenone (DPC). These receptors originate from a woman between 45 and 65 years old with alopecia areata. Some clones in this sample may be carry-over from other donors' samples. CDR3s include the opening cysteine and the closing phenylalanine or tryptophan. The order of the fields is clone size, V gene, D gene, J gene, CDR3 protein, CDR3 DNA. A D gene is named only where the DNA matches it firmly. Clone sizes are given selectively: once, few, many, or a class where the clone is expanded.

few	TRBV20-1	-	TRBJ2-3	CSARDHRTSTDTQYF	TGCAGTGCTAGAGATCACAGGACTAGCACAGATACGCAGTATTTT
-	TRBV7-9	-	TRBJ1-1	CASSVGGGERAFF	TGTGCCAGCAGCGTAGGGGGAGGGGAACGAGCTTTCTTT
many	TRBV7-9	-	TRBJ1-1	CASSRTVTEAFF	TGTGCCAGCAGCCGGACAGTGACTGAAGCTTTCTTT
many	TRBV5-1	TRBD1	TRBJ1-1	CASSPREGARTEAFF	TGCGCCAGCAGCCCAAGGGAGGGGGCGCGCACTGAAGCTTTCTTT
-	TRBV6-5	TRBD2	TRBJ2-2	CASRGGGAYTGELFF	TGTGCCAGCCGGGGGGGAGGGGCCTACACCGGGGAGCTGTTTTTT
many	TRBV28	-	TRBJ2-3	CASMEMDTQYF	TGTGCCAGCATGGAGATGGATACGCAGTATTTT
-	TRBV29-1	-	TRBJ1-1	CSAGGGVNTEAFF	TGCAGCGCGGGAGGGGGAGTGAACACTGAAGCTTTCTTT
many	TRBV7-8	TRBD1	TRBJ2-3	CASIRDSNTDTQYF	TGTGCCAGCATTCGGGACAGCAACACAGATACGCAGTATTTT
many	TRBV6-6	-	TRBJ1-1	CASKGVNTEAFF	TGTGCCAGCAAAGGGGTGAACACTGAAGCTTTCTTT
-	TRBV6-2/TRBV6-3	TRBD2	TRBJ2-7	CASSPRTSPTYEQYF	TGTGCCAGCAGTCCACGGACTAGCCCGACCTACGAGCAGTACTTC
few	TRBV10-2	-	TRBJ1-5	CASSVMGNQPQHF	TGCGCCAGCAGTGTTATGGGGAATCAGCCCCAGCATTTT
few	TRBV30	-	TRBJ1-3	CAWSPGTSGNTIYF	TGTGCCTGGAGCCCCGGCACTTCTGGAAACACCATATATTTT
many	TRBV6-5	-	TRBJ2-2	CAIRKDRMTGELFF	TGTGCCATCCGGAAGGACAGAATGACCGGGGAGCTGTTTTTT
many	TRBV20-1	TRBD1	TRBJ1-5	CSRQGHGPQHF	TGCAGTCGACAGGGACATGGGCCCCAGCATTTT
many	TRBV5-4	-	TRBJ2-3	CASSSIESFKDTQYF	TGTGCCAGCAGTTCTATTGAGTCGTTTAAGGATACGCAGTATTTT
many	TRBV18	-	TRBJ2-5	CASSPDSEAETQYF	TGTGCCAGCTCACCCGACAGCGAAGCGGAGACCCAGTACTTC
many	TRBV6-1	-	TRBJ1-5	CASSVEGPYKYSNQPQHF	TGTGCCAGCAGTGTAGAGGGCCCGTACAAATATAGCAATCAGCCCCAGCATTTT
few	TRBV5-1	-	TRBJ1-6	CASGQTGNSPLHF	TGCGCCAGTGGACAGACCGGCAATTCACCCCTCCACTTT
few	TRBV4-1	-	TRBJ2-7	CASSPTQGGSYYEQYF	TGCGCCAGCAGCCCTACCCAGGGGGGGTCCTACTACGAGCAGTACTTC
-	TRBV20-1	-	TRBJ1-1	CTTQVDRGF	TGCACGACACAGGTGGATCGGGGGTTT
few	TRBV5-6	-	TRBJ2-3	CASSSPGGGDTQYF	TGTGCCAGCAGCTCCCCCGGTGGGGGAGATACGCAGTATTTT
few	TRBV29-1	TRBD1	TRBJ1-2	CSVGTGGAGYTF	TGCAGCGTGGGGACAGGGGGAGCTGGCTACACCTTC
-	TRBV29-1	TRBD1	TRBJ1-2	CSVAGGDNYGYTF	TGCAGCGTCGCAGGGGGCGATAACTATGGCTACACCTTC
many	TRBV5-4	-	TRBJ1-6	CASSSVGPIPMNSPLHF	TGTGCCAGCAGCTCCGTCGGGCCTATCCCTATGAATTCACCCCTCCACTTT
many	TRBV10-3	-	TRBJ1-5	CATRAGGGNQPQHF	TGTGCCACAAGGGCCGGTGGAGGGAATCAGCCCCAGCATTTT
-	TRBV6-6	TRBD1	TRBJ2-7	CASLRGQGREQYF	TGTGCCAGCCTCCGCGGACAGGGTAGAGAGCAGTACTTC
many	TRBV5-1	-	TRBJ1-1	CASSLGGVMNTEAFF	TGCGCCAGCAGCTTGGGTGGAGTCATGAACACTGAAGCTTTCTTT
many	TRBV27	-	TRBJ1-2	CATRGQGNYYGYTF	TGTGCCACCAGAGGGCAGGGGAACTACTATGGCTACACCTTC
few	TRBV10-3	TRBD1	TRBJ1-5	CAISFSQGAEPQHF	TGTGCCATCAGTTTTTCACAGGGGGCAGAGCCCCAGCATTTT
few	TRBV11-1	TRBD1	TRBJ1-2	CASSPDSGQGDYGYTF	TGTGCCAGCAGCCCGGACTCGGGACAGGGGGACTATGGCTACACCTTC
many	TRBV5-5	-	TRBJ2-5	CASSLRPQETQYF	TGTGCCAGCAGCTTGAGACCACAAGAGACCCAGTACTTC
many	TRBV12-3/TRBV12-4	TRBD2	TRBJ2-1	CASSSSGPYNEQFF	TGTGCCAGCAGTTCTAGCGGGCCCTACAATGAGCAGTTCTTC